This T cell receptor beta chain was recovered during a study of T cell repertoires in cytomegalovirus infection. Study at large: Indications of both CMV infection and matching HLA type were provided by public TCR beta signatures.

This CDR3 comprises 15 residues. V lost 4 bases, J lost 4 bases, and 3 bases stayed unmatched. CDR1 KGHDR and CDR2 SFDVKD come from the germline V gene. Each CDR3 protein is one row after TCRdb ran MiXCR on the reads. The repertoire holds 310,000 or so distinct CDR3 sequences, 15% to 20% seen once, with more than 10% in the top ten. The TCR was taken from a human donor in good health (CMV status not recorded). Some clones in this sample may be carry-over from other donors' samples. The V gene is TRBV24-1, the J gene TRBJ2-4; 10 bases are a match to TRBD1. The sequencing input was PBMCs. The CDR3 here is CATSDPGQGKNIQYF. As DNA, the CDR3 is TGTGCCACCAGTGACCCGGGACAGGGGAAAAACATTCAGTACTTC.